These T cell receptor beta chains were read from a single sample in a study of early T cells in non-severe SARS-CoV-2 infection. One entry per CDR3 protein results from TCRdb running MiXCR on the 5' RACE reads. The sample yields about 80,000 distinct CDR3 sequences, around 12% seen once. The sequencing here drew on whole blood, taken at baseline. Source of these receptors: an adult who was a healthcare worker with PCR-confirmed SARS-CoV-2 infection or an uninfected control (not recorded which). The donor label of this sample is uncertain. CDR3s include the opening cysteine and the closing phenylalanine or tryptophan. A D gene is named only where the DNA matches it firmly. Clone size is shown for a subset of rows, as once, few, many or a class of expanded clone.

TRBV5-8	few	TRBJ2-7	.	CASSIRASYEQYF	TGTGCCAGCTCCATCCGGGCTTCCTACGAGCAGTACTTC
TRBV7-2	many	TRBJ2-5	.	CASSSPPGRQTQETQYF	TGTGCCAGCAGCTCCCCGCCGGGACGCCAAACCCAAGAGACCCAGTACTTC
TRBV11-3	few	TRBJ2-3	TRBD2	CASTLDGGGTDTQYF	TGTGCCAGCACCCTGGATGGGGGGGGTACAGATACGCAGTATTTT
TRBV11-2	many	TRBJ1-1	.	CASSLESGGLTEAFF	TGTGCCAGCAGCTTAGAATCGGGGGGTCTCACTGAAGCTTTCTTT
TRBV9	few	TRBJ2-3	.	CASSVEGDTQYF	TGTGCCAGCAGCGTAGAGGGAGATACGCAGTATTTT
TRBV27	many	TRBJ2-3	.	CASSFAGIGYTQYF	TGTGCCAGCAGTTTCGCAGGAATCGGGTATACGCAGTATTTT
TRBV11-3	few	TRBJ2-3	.	CASSLDRTTYTQYF	TGTGCCAGCAGCTTAGATCGGACTACATATACGCAGTATTTT
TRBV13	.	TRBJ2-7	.	CASSLGVAGNYEQYF	TGTGCCAGCAGCTTAGGGGTGGCGGGAAACTACGAGCAGTACTTC
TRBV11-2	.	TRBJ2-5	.	CASSSNGETQYF	TGTGCCAGCAGCTCCAATGGGGAGACCCAGTACTTC
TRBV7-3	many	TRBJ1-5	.	CASSSGLMNGNQPQHF	TGTGCCAGCAGCTCGGGACTTATGAATGGCAATCAGCCCCAGCATTTT
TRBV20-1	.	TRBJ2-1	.	CSARDRSVLSSYNEQFF	TGCAGTGCTAGAGATCGAAGTGTGTTAAGCTCCTACAATGAGCAGTTCTTC
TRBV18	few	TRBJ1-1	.	CASSPRGLNTEAFF	TGTGCCAGCTCACCTCGGGGTCTCAACACTGAAGCTTTCTTT
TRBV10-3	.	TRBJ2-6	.	CAIGRSGVNVLTF	TGTGCCATCGGGCGCTCTGGGGTCAACGTCCTGACTTTC
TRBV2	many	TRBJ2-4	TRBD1	CASSETGGANIQYF	TGTGCCAGCAGTGAAACAGGGGGCGCAAACATTCAGTACTTC
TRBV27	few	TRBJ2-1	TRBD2	CASSSPEGLAVNEQFF	TGTGCCAGCAGTTCCCCGGAGGGACTAGCGGTCAATGAGCAGTTCTTC
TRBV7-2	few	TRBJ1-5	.	CASSFWDSNQPQHF	TGTGCCAGCAGCTTTTGGGACAGCAATCAGCCCCAGCATTTT
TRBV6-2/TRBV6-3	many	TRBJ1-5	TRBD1	CASSYSSTRDRVTQPQHF	TGTGCCAGCAGTTACTCGAGTACGCGTGACAGGGTCACCCAGCCCCAGCATTTT
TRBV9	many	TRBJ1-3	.	CASSVSTGLHSGNTIYF	TGTGCCAGCAGCGTGAGTACAGGGCTCCACTCTGGAAACACCATATATTTT
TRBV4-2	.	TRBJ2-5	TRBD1	CASSSRTGLETQYF	TGTGCCAGCAGCTCCCGGACAGGGCTGGAGACCCAGTACTTC
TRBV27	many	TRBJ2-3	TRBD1	CASSLTQTGGGLNTQYF	TGTGCCAGCAGCCTCACCCAGACAGGGGGAGGTTTAAATACGCAGTATTTT
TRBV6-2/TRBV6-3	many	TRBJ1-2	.	CASSYGQPGYTF	TGTGCCAGCAGTTACGGACAGCCCGGCTACACCTTC
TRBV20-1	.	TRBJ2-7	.	CSARALMEDSPYEQYF	TGCAGTGCTAGAGCCTTGATGGAGGACAGCCCGTACGAGCAGTACTTC
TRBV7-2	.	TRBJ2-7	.	CAGSFISLSGEQYF	TGTGCCGGCAGCTTTATATCACTCTCGGGAGAGCAGTACTTC
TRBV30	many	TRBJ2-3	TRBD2	CAWTRGRGSGDTQYF	TGTGCCTGGACGCGGGGGAGGGGTAGTGGAGATACGCAGTATTTT
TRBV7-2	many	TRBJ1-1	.	CASTLIEYSEAFF	TGTGCCAGCACCCTTATTGAGTATTCTGAAGCTTTCTTT
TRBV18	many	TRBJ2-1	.	CASSPGQSFNNEQFF	TGTGCCAGCTCACCCGGACAGAGTTTCAACAATGAGCAGTTCTTC
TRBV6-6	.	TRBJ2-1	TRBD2	CASRAGGSNTWSNEQFF	TGTGCCAGCAGAGCGGGAGGGTCAAACACATGGAGCAATGAGCAGTTCTTC
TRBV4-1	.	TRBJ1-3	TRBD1	CASSQGTGKDTIYF	TGCGCCAGCAGCCAAGGGACAGGGAAGGACACCATATATTTT
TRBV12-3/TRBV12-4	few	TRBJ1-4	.	CASSLRSLKLAEKLFF	TGTGCCAGCAGTTTAAGGAGTCTCAAGCTAGCTGAAAAACTGTTTTTT
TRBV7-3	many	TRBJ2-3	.	CASSSGTSPDTQYF	TGTGCCAGCAGCTCAGGGACATCCCCAGATACGCAGTATTTT
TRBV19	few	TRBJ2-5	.	CASSIGGQETQYF	TGTGCCAGTAGTATCGGCGGACAAGAGACCCAGTACTTC
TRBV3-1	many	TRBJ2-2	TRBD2	CASSQWTSGRFTGELFF	TGTGCCAGCAGCCAATGGACTAGCGGGAGGTTCACCGGGGAGCTGTTTTTT
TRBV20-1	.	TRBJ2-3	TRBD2	CSVLTSGIDTQYF	TGCAGTGTTTTGACTAGCGGTATTGATACGCAGTATTTT
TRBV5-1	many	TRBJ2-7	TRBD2	CASGRGTSELGEQYF	TGCGCCAGCGGCCGTGGGACTAGCGAACTGGGGGAGCAGTACTTC
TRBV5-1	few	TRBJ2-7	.	CASSRTDGPSYEQYF	TGCGCCAGCAGCCGGACCGACGGACCCTCCTACGAGCAGTACTTC
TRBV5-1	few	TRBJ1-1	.	CASSLRGSGQAFF	TGCGCCAGCAGCTTGCGGGGCTCGGGTCAAGCTTTCTTT
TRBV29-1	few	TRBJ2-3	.	CSVEDGWQRDTQYF	TGCAGCGTTGAAGACGGTTGGCAGAGAGATACGCAGTATTTT
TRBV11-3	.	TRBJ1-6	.	CASTPLRFDNSPLHF	TGTGCCAGCACCCCCCTTCGGTTTGATAATTCACCCCTCCACTTT
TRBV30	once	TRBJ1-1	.	CAWNGGHTEAFF	TGTGCCTGGAATGGAGGGCACACTGAAGCTTTCTTT
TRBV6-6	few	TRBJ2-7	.	CASLVPNSYEQYF	TGTGCCAGCCTCGTCCCCAACTCCTACGAGCAGTACTTC
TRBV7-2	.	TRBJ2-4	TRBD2	CASSLFAGGIKNIQYF	TGTGCCAGCAGCTTATTCGCGGGGGGAATCAAAAACATTCAGTACTTC
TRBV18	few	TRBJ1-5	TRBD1	CASSRGTGDGQPQHF	TGTGCCAGCTCACGGGGGACAGGGGACGGTCAGCCCCAGCATTTT
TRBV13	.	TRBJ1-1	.	CASSSGLYSEAFF	TGTGCCAGCAGCTCAGGACTTTACTCTGAAGCTTTCTTT
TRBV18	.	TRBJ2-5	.	CASSRDIQETQYF	TGTGCCAGCTCACGGGACATCCAAGAGACCCAGTACTTC
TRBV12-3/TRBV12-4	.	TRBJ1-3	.	CASSFTGNTIYF	TGTGCCAGCAGTTTTACGGGAAACACCATATATTTT
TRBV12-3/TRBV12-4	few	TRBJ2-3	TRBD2	CASSAFGSGGADTQYF	TGTGCCAGCAGTGCCTTCGGTAGCGGGGGGGCAGATACGCAGTATTTT
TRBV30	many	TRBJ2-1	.	CAWDRDTYNEQFF	TGTGCCTGGGACCGGGACACCTACAATGAGCAGTTCTTC
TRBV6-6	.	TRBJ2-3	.	CASAGSTDTQYF	TGTGCCAGCGCGGGCAGCACAGATACGCAGTATTTT
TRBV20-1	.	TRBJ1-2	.	CSANGGGSGYTF	TGCAGTGCTAATGGCGGGGGATCTGGCTACACCTTC
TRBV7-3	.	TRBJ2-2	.	CASSLQAGSGELFF	TGTGCCAGCAGCTTACAGGCAGGGTCCGGGGAGCTGTTTTTT
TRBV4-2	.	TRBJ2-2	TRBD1	CASRLGKGAGELFF	TGTGCCAGCAGACTAGGCAAGGGGGCCGGGGAGCTTTTTTTT
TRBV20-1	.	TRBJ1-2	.	CSAPPKPF	TGCAGTGCCCCTCCAAAGCCCTTC
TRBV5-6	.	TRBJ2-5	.	CASSLMAETQYF	TGTGCCAGCAGCTTAATGGCAGAGACCCAGTACTTC
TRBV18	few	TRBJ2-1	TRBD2	CASSPTTSGDNEQFF	TGTGCCAGCTCACCAACGACTAGCGGGGACAATGAGCAGTTCTTC
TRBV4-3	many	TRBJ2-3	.	CASSQPASGTSSTDTQYF	TGCGCCAGCAGCCAACCCGCCTCCGGGACATCTAGCACAGATACGCAGTATTTT